The clone carrying this TCR beta chain occurred a few times. The record originates from a study of blood T cell repertoires in COVID-19. Study summary: Both acute and convalescent COVID-19 samples were obtained from the United States, Italy and Spain. Sample material is recorded as cDNA or gDNA derived from T cells, B-cell-depleted T cells, or PBMCs.

V lost 6 bases, J lost 5 bases, and 11 bases lay in between. The CDR3 covers 14 residues. Per the germline V gene, CDR1 is MNHEY and CDR2 is SVGAGI. Original analysis: Nucleated cell counts were estimated from reference gene primer amplification. The protocol was immunoSEQ multiplex PCR, while the TCRdb copy is restricted to in-frame clones and leaves out a portion. V and J calls and clone size are copied from that table; D and trimming were computed from the DNA. The sample includes under 300,000 clones, roughly 89% of them seen just once. This rearrangement joins TRBV6-5 to TRBJ1-6; D remains unclear. The receptor was derived from a woman in her thirties with active or convalescent COVID-19. The specimen was peripheral blood. The CDR3 DNA follows: TGTGCCAGCAGGTCGACAAGGAATAATTCACCCCTCCACTTT. Its translation is CASRSTRNNSPLHF.